This T cell receptor beta chain was sequenced for a study of siplizumab effects on memory and regulatory T cells. Whole-study findings and limits: Apparently key alloresponse contributors, naive T cells also seemed more diverse than memory cells. Neither a naive nor a memory phenotype was assignable to roughly 80-96% of proliferating CD4+ or CD8+ clones.

TCRdb's table, derived via immunoSEQ multiplex PCR, lists solely in-frame clones and lacks some. Of around 100,000 clones listed, about 94% are singletons. This clone has just one count. The antigen remains unidentified. The CDR3 consists of 16 residues. Germline V gene data show CDR1 as SGDLS and CDR2 as YYNGEE. V lost 4 bases and J 0 bases, leaving 16 bases between the germline ends. The sequence was obtained from a human donor in good health. The chain uses TRBV9 and TRBJ1-2; TRBD1 might be the D (5 bases). The source material was non-Treg CD4+ T cells sorted from blood. The CDR3 nucleotides read TGTGCCAGCAGCCGAAGCGGGACGGGAACTAACTATGGCTACACCTTC. It codes for CASSRSGTGTNYGYTF.